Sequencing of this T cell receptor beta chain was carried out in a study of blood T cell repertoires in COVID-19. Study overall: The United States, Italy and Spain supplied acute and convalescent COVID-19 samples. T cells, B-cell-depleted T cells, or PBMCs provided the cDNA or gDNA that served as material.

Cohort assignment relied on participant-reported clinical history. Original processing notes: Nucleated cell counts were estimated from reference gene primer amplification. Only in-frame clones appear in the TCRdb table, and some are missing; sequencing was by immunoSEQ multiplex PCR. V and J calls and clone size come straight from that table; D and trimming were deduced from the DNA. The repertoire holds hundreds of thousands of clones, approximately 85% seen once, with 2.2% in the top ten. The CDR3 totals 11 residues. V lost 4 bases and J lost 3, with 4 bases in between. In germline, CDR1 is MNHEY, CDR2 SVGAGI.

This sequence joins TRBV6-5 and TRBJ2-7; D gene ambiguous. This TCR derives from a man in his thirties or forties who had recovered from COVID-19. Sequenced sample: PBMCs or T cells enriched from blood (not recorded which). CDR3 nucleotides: TGTGCCAGCAGTTTCGGCTACGAGCAGTACTTC. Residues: CASSFGYEQYF.